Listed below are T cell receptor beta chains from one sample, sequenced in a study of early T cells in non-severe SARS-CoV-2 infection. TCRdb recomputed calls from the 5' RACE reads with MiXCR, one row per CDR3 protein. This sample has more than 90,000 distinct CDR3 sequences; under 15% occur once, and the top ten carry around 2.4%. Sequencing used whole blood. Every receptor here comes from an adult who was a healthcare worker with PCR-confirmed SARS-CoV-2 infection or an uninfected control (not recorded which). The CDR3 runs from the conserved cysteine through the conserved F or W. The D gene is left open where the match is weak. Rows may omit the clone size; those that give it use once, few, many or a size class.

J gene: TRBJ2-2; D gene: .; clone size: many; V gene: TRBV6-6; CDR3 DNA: TGTGCCAGCAGTTACGGGGAGAGCACCGGGGAGCTGTTTTTT; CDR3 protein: CASSYGESTGELFF
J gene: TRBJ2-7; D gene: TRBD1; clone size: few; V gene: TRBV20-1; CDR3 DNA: TGCAGTGCGACGGGACAGTCGAGCTCCTACGAGCAGTACTTC; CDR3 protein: CSATGQSSSYEQYF
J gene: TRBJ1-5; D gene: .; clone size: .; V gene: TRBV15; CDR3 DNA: TGTGCCACCAGCCGATGGACAGTTCGGGGACAGCCCCAGCATTTT; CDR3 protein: CATSRWTVRGQPQHF
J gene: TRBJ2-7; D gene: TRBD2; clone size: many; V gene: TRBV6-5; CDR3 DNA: TGTGCCAGCAGTTACCCCCGGGGGGTTGAGTACGAGCAGTACTTC; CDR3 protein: CASSYPRGVEYEQYF
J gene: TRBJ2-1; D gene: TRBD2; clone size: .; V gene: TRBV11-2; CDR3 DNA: TGTGCCAGCAGCCCCCAGCGGGGGAGGCACAATGAGCAGTTCTTC; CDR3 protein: CASSPQRGRHNEQFF
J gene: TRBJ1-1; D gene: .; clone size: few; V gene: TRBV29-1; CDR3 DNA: TGCAGCGCTGGGACTGAAGCTTTCTTT; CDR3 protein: CSAGTEAFF
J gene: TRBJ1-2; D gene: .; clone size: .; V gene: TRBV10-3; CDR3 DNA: TGTGCCATCAGTGAGGAAGTAGGGCCCTATGGCTACACCTTC; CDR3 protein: CAISEEVGPYGYTF
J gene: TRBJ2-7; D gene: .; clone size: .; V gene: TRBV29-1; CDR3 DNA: TGCTGCGCCTCGGACCGAACCTACGAGCAGTACTTC; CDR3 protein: CCASDRTYEQYF
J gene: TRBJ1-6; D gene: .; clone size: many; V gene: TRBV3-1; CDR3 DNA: TGTGCCAGCAGCCCAGGAATGGGGGAAGGGTCCTATAATTCACCCCTCCACTTT; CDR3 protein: CASSPGMGEGSYNSPLHF
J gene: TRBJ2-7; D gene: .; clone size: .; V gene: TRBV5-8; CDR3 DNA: TGTGCCAGCAGCTTTCTCTCGGGGTACGAGCAGTACTTC; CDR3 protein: CASSFLSGYEQYF
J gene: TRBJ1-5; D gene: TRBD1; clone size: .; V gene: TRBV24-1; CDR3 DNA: TGTGCCACCAGTGACCCTACAGGGGGCGGTCAGCCCCAGCATTTT; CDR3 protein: CATSDPTGGGQPQHF
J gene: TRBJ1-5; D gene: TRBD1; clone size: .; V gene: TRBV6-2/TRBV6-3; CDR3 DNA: TGTGCCAGCAGTACCGGGACAGTAAATCAGCCCCAGCATTTT; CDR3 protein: CASSTGTVNQPQHF
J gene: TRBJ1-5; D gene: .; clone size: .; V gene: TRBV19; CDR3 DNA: TGTGCCAGTAGTCGGGGTCTGACAGGTAATAGCAATCAGCCCCAGCATTTT; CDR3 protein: CASSRGLTGNSNQPQHF
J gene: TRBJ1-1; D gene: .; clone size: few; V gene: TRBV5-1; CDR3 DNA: TGCGCCAGCAGCTTGGATGGGGGAGGGGACACTGAAGCTTTCTTT; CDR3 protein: CASSLDGGGDTEAFF
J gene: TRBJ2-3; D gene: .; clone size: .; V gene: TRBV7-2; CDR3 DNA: TGTGCCAGCAGCGTCACCCGGACAGATACGCAGTATTTT; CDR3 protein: CASSVTRTDTQYF
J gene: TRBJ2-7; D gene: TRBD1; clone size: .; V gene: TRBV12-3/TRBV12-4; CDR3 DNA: TGTGTCAGCAGTCAGACCGGGACAGGGACTTTCGGGCAGTACTTC; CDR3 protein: CVSSQTGTGTFGQYF
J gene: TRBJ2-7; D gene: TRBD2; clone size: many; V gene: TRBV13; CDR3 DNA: TGTGCCAGCAGCTTCATCGGGGGGGCCAACTACGAGCAGTACTTC; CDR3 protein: CASSFIGGANYEQYF
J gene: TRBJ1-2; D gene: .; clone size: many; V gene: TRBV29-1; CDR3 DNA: TGCAGCGTTGATGAAGGGATCTATGGCTACACCTTC; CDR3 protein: CSVDEGIYGYTF
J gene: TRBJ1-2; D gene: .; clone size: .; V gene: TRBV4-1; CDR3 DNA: TGCGCCAGCAGCCAAGATCGGAGAGGGGTCGGCTATGGCTACACCTTC; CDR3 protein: CASSQDRRGVGYGYTF
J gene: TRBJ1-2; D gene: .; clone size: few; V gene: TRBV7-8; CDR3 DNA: TGTGCCAGCAGCTCACAGGGCCGGGGGCATAACTATGGCTACACCTTC; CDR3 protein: CASSSQGRGHNYGYTF
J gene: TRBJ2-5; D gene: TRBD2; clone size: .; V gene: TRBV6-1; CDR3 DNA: TGTGCCAGCAGTGAGACTAGCGGGCCGACGCAAGAGACCCAGTACTTC; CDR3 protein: CASSETSGPTQETQYF
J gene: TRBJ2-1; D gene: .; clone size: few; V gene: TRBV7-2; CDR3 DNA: TGTGCCAGCAGCCACAAGTGGGGAGACAATGAGCAGTTCTTC; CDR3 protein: CASSHKWGDNEQFF
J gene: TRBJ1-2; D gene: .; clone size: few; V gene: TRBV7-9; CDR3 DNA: TGTGCCAGCAGAATCGAGACGTGGGGGAGGGAGTCCTATGGCTACACCTTC; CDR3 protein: CASRIETWGRESYGYTF
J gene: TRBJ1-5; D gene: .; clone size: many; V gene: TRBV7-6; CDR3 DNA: TGTGCCAGCAGCTTAGTCAGCAATCAGCCCCAGCATTTT; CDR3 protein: CASSLVSNQPQHF
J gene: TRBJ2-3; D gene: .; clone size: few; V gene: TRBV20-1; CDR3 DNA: TGCAGTGCTAATGGGAGTCCAGGAGATACGCAGTATTTT; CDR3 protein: CSANGSPGDTQYF
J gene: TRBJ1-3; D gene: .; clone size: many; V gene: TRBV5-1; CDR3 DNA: TGCGCCAGCAGCTGGACGACAGGTATTGGAAACACCATATATTTT; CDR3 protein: CASSWTTGIGNTIYF
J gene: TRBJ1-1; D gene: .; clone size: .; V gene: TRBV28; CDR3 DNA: TGTGCCAGCAGTTCACCAGGGGCAGGGCTCACTGAAGCTTTCTTT; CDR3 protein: CASSSPGAGLTEAFF
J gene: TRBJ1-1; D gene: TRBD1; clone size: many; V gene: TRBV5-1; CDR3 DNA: TGCGCCAGCAGCACACCGGGACAGGGTGGATTGGCTGAAGCTTTCTTT; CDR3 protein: CASSTPGQGGLAEAFF
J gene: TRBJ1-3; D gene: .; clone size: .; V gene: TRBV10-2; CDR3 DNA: TGCGCCAGCAGCCGGGGGATCCTCTCTGGAAACACCATATATTTT; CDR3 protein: CASSRGILSGNTIYF
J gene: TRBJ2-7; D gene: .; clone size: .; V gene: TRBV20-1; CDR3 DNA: TGCAGTGCTAGCGGAACCAACTCCTACGAGCAGTACTTC; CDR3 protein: CSASGTNSYEQYF
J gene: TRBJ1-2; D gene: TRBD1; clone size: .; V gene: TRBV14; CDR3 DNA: TGTGCCAGCAGCCTACAGGGGAACTATGGCTACACCTTC; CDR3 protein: CASSLQGNYGYTF
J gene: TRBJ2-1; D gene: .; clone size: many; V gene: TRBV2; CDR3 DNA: TGTGCCAGCAGCGCCAGCCTTAATGAGCAGTTCTTC; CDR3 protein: CASSASLNEQFF
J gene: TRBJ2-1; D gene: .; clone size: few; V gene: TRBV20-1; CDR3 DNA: TGCAGTGCACTTTGGACGGTTTACAATGAGCAGTTCTTC; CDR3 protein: CSALWTVYNEQFF
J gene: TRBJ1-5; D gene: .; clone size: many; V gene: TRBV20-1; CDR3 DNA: TGCAGTGCTGGGGGAGGTAGCAATCAGCCCCAGCATTTT; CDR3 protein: CSAGGGSNQPQHF
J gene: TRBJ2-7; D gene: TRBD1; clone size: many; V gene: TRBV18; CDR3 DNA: TGTGCCAGCTCACCGACAGGGCCAGCCTACGAGCAGTACTTC; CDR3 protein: CASSPTGPAYEQYF
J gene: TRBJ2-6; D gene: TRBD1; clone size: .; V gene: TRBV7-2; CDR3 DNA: TGTGCCAGCAGCAGTTCAGGGGGAACCCCTGGGGCCAACGTCCTGACTTTC; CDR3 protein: CASSSSGGTPGANVLTF
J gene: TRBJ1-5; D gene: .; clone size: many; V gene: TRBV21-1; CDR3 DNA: TGTGCCAGCAGCAATCGCCCCCAGCATTTT; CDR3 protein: CASSNRPQHF
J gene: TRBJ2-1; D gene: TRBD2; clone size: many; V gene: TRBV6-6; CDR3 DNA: TGTGCCAGCAGTTACCAGCGGGGGGGATACAATGAGCAGTTCTTC; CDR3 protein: CASSYQRGGYNEQFF
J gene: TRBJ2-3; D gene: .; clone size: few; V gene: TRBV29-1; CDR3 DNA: TGCAGCTGGGCTCTGGGAGATACGCAGTATTTT; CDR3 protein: CSWALGDTQYF
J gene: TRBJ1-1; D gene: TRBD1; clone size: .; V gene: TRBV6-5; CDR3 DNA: TGTGCCAGCACTACCACAGGGGCGATTGAAGCTTTCTTT; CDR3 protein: CASTTTGAIEAFF
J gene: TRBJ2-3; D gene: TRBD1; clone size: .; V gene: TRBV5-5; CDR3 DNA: TGTGCCAGCAGCTTAGTCCCGACAGGGGGCTCAGATACGCAGTATTTT; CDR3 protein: CASSLVPTGGSDTQYF
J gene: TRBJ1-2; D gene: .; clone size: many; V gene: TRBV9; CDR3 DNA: TGTGCCAGCAGCGGGCAGAACAGGGTTAATGGCTACACCTTC; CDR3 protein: CASSGQNRVNGYTF
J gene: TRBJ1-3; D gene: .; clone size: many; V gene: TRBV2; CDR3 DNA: TGTGCCAGCAGTGAAAGCCGGATCTCTGGAAACACCATATATTTT; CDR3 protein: CASSESRISGNTIYF
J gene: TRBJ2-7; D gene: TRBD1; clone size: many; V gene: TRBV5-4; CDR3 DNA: TGTGCCAGCAGCAAAGGGACAGGAGAATATTACGAGCAGTACTTC; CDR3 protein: CASSKGTGEYYEQYF
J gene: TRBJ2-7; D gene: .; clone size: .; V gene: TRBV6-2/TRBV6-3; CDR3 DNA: TGTGCCAGCACCTCGGGACACCTATCCTACGAGCAGTACTTC; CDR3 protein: CASTSGHLSYEQYF
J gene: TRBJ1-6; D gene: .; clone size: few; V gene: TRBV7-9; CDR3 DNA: TGTGCCAGCACCCTATCCCGGGGAAATTCACCCCTCCACTTT; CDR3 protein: CASTLSRGNSPLHF
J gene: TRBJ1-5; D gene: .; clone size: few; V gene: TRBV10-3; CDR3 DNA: TGTGCCATCAGTGAGGGGGTAGGTGGCAATCAGCCCCAGCATTTT; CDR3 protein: CAISEGVGGNQPQHF